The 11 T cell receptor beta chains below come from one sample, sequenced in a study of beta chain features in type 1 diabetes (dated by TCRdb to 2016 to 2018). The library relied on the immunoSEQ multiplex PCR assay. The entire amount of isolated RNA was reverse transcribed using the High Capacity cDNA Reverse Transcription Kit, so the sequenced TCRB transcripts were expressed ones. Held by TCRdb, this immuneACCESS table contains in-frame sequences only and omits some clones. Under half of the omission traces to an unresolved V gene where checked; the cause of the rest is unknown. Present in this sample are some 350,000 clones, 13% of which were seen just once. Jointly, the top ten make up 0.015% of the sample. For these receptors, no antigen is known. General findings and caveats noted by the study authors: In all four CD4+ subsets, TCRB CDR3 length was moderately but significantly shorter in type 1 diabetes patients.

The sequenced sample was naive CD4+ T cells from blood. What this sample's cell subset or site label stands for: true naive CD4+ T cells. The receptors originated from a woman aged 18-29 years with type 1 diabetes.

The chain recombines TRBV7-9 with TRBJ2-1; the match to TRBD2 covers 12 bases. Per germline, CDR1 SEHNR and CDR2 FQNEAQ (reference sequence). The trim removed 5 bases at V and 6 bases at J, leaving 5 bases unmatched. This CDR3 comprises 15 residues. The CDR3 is CASSGRTSGTNEQFF. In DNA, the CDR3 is TGTGCCAGCAGCGGGCGGACTAGCGGGACCAATGAGCAGTTCTTC.

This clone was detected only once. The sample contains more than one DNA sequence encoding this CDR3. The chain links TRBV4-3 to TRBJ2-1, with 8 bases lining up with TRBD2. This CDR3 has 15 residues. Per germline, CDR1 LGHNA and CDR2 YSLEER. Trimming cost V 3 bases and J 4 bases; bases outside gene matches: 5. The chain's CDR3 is CASSQTSGGYNEQFF. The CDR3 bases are TGCGCCAGCAGCCAGACGAGCGGGGGATACAATGAGCAGTTCTTC.

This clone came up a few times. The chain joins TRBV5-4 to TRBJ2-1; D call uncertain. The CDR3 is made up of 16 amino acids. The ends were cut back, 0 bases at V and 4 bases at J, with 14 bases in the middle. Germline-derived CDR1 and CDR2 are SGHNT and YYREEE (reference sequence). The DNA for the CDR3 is TGTGCCAGCAGCTTGGTTGCGCGGAGCCCTTACAATGAGCAGTTCTTC. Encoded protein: CASSLVARSPYNEQFF. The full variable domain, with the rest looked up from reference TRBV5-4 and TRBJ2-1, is ETGVTQSPTHLIKTRGQQVTLRCSSQSGHNTVSWYQQALGQGPQFIFQYYREEENGRGNFPPRFSGLQFPNYSSELNVNALELDDSALYLCASSLVARSPYNEQFFGPGTRLTVL.

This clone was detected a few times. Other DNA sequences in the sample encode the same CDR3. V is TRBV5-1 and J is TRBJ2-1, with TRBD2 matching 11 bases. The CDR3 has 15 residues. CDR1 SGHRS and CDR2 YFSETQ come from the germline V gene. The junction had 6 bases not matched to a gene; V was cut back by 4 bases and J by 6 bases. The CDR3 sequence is CASSPGTSGSNEQFF. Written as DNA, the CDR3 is TGCGCCAGCAGCCCGGGCACTAGCGGGAGCAATGAGCAGTTCTTC.

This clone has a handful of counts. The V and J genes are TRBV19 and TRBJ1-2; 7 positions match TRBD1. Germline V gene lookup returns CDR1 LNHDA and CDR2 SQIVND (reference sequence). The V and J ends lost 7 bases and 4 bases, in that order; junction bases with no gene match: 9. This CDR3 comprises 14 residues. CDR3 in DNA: TGTGCCAGTACCTCGACAGGGCCGGGCTATGGCTACACCTTC. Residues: CASTSTGPGYGYTF.

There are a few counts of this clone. The chain's CDR3 is CASSVGGQGTSYEQYF. The CDR3 bases are TGTGCCAGCAGCGTAGGGGGACAGGGGACATCCTACGAGCAGTACTTC. This rearrangement joins TRBV9 to TRBJ2-7, with 10 bases that match TRBD1. Germline V gene sequence: CDR1 SGDLS, CDR2 YYNGEE. The CDR3 spans 16 residues. V was clipped by 0 bases and J by 1 base; unmatched bases: 4. Combining the CDR3 with reference TRBV9 and TRBJ2-7 gives the whole variable domain DSGVTQTPKHLITATGQRVTLRCSPRSGDLSVYWYQQSLDQGLQFLIQYYNGEERAKGNILERFSAQQFPDLHSELNLSSLELGDSALYFCASSVGGQGTSYEQYFGPGTRLTVT.

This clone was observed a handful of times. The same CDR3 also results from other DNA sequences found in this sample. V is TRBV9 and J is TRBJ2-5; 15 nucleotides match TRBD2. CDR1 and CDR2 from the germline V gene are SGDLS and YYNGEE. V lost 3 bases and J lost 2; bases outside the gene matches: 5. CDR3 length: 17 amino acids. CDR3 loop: CASSAGLAGGGQETQYF. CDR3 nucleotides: TGTGCCAGCAGCGCCGGACTAGCGGGAGGGGGACAAGAGACCCAGTACTTC.

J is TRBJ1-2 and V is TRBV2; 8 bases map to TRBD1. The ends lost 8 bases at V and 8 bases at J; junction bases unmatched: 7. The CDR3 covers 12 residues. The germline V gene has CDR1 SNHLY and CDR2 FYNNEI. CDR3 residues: CASRDRSMGYTF. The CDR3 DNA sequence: TGTGCCAGCCGGGACAGGTCTATGGGCTACACCTTC.

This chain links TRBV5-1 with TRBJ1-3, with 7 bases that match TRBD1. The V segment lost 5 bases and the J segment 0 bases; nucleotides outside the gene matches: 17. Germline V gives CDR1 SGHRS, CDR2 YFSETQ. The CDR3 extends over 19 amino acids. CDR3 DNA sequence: TGCGCCAGCAGTTCGACGCCCGGGACAGCCCATAGCTCTGGAAACACCATATATTTT. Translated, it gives CASSSTPGTAHSSGNTIYF.

The CDR3 region is CASSLGQYNEQFF. CDR3 nucleotide sequence: TGTGCCAGCAGCCTTGGACAGTACAATGAGCAGTTCTTC. V is TRBV9 and J is TRBJ2-1; maybe TRBD1 (6 bases). Trimming cost V 4 bases and J 4 bases, with 9 bases left between them. Germline CDR1 SGDLS, CDR2 YYNGEE. The CDR3 totals 13 residues.

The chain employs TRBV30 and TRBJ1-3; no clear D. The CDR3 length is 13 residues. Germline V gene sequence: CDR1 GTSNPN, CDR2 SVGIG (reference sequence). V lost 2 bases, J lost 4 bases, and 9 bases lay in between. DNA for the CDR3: TGTGCCTGGAGTCTAGTTTCCGGAAACACCATATATTTT. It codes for CAWSLVSGNTIYF.